This TCR beta chain was captured in a study of T cells in Graves' hyperthyroidism and ophthalmopathy. Authors of the study amplified TCR beta CDR3 regions from RNA transcripts. In the first-round RT-PCR of the TCR CDR3, the HTBI primer set was used. MiXCR was run by TCRdb on the multiplex PCR reads, yielding one entry per CDR3 protein. The profile shows approximately 600,000 distinct CDR3 sequences, about 14% of them singletons. Germline V gene lookup returns CDR1 SGHTA and CDR2 FQGTGA. This CDR3 is built from 16 residues. The trim removed 4 bases at V and 2 bases at J, leaving 3 bases unmatched. Exclusion followed for patients with uncontrolled infection, other autoimmune disease, pregnancy or lactation.

The chain couples TRBV7-3 to TRBJ2-3, with TRBD2 identical over 13 bases. The receptor was isolated from a young woman with Graves' ophthalmopathy. Sequencing input: blood. Here the CDR3 reads CASSSLAGGPTDTQYF. The CDR3 nucleotides are TGTGCCAGCAGCTCACTAGCGGGAGGGCCCACAGATACGCAGTATTTT.